Below are 15 T cell receptor beta chains sequenced from a single sample in a study of response to subunit inactivated influenza vaccine. MiXCR, run by TCRdb on the RT-PCR reads, gives a single entry per CDR3 protein. The sample shows under 550,000 distinct CDR3 sequences, 7.6% of them seen only once. The sample consisted of PBMCs from blood, taken 23 months after vaccination. These receptors all stem from a man aged 50 to 69 who received an inactivated influenza vaccine.

This sequence joins TRBV11-2 and TRBJ2-7; possibly TRBD1 for D (6 bases). Germline CDR1 is SGHAT and CDR2 is FQNNGV. CDR3 length equals 15 residues. V was pared by 5 bases and J by 6 bases, with 20 bases between. CDR3 protein: CASSPSSGDASEQYF. The CDR3 DNA is TGTGCCAGCAGCCCCTCATCAGGGGATGCTTCCGAGCAGTACTTC.

This clonotype occurred many times. The J gene is TRBJ2-5, the V gene TRBV5-1; D may be TRBD1 (5 bases). CDR1 is SGHRS and CDR2 is YFSETQ in the germline V gene. V lost 2 bases, J lost 4 bases, and 9 bases lay in between. This CDR3 has 13 amino acids. Written as DNA, the CDR3 is TGCGCCAGCAGCTTTCAGGGCGGAGAGACCCAGTACTTC. Protein sequence: CASSFQGGETQYF.

The CDR3 protein is CASSRVDYGYTF. The CDR3 DNA reads as TGTGCCAGCAGTCGGGTGGACTATGGCTACACCTTC. The chain has TRBV12-3 or TRBV12-4 and TRBJ1-2; D is ambiguous. This CDR3 region has 12 residues. Between the trimmed V and J ends, which lost 5 bases and 3 bases, there was a span of 7 bases.

The V and J genes are TRBV7-2 and TRBJ2-7; the D is unclear. V gave up 2 bases and J gave up 0 bases, with 8 bases separating them. CDR1 is SGHTA, CDR2 FQGNSA, per germline. The CDR3 has 14 residues. CDR3 in amino acids: CASSLSRDSYEQYF. For the CDR3, the DNA is TGTGCCAGCAGCTTATCTAGGGACTCCTACGAGCAGTACTTC.

This rearrangement joins TRBV3-1 to TRBJ1-6, with D unresolved. Germline values: CDR1 LGHDT, CDR2 YNNKEL (reference sequence). V was trimmed by 0 bases and J by 9 bases, leaving 12 bases between them. The CDR3 is 15 amino acids. The DNA for the CDR3 is TGTGCCAGCAGCCAAGAACAAATCGGTGGTTCACCCCTCCACTTT. Translating gives CASSQEQIGGSPLHF.

J is TRBJ2-5 and V is TRBV12-3 or TRBV12-4, with 14 positions matching TRBD2. Unmatched junction bases numbered 17, after V lost 6 bases and J lost 11 bases. This CDR3 has 17 amino acids. The DNA of the CDR3 is TGTGCCAGCAGCCACCCGGGACTAGCGGGGGAGCGAGTAACACAGTACTTC. Encoded protein: CASSHPGLAGERVTQYF.

V is TRBV2 and J is TRBJ2-1; a weak D match, TRBD1 (6 bases). The V and J ends lost 6 bases and 6 bases respectively, with 15 bases between them. This CDR3 region has 14 residues. Germline V gene sequence: CDR1 SNHLY, CDR2 FYNNEI. The CDR3 protein is CASRGASGSNEQFF. The DNA of the CDR3 is TGTGCCAGCAGGGGGGCCTCGGGGTCCAATGAGCAGTTCTTC.

Many counts were recorded for this clonotype. Germline is not matched at one junction end, which may reflect a read error. The genes are TRBV5-1 and TRBJ2-7; a possible D gene is TRBD1 (5 bases). CDR3 length equals 13 residues. CDR1 and CDR2 (germline): SGHRS, YFSETQ. Here the CDR3 reads CASSPDSSYEQYF. CDR3 DNA sequence: TGTGCCAGCAGCCCAGACAGCTCCTACGAGCAGTACTTC.

This clonotype was found many times. The chain couples TRBV6-1 to TRBJ1-5; TRBD1 matches at 7 bases. The germline V gene has CDR1 MNHNS and CDR2 SASEGT. Trimming took 6 bases from V and 6 from J; bases not matched to a gene: 14. This CDR3 region has 16 residues. In DNA, the CDR3 is TGTGCCAGCAGGCCCGACACAGGGGCAATGGGTCAGCCCCAGCATTTT. Its protein is CASRPDTGAMGQPQHF.

V and J are TRBV20-1 and TRBJ2-5; maybe TRBD1 (5 bases). The CDR3 extends over 14 amino acids. Trimming removed 0 bases from V and 5 bases from J, with 13 bases in between. Germline lookup yields CDR1 DFQATT and CDR2 SNEGSKA (reference sequence). The CDR3 DNA follows: TGCAGTGCTAGAGATCGCTCAGGGTGGGAGACCCAGTACTTC. It codes for CSARDRSGWETQYF.

The chain is built from TRBV30 and TRBJ1-2, with D uncertain. Germline lookup yields CDR1 GTSNPN and CDR2 SVGIG (reference sequence). Trimming shortened V by 0 bases and J by 3 bases, and 8 bases separated the two germline ends. The CDR3 is 13 amino acids. The CDR3 is CAWSVDGYYGYTF. Written as DNA, the CDR3 is TGTGCCTGGAGTGTAGACGGATACTATGGCTACACCTTC.

This clonotype was observed at least ten times. V is TRBV20-1 and J is TRBJ1-3; 9 nucleotides match TRBD1. CDR3 length: 14 amino acids. V shed 2 bases and J 6 bases; nucleotides not matched to a gene: 5. Germline CDR1 and CDR2: DFQATT and SNEGSKA (reference sequence). The CDR3 spells CSARKQGALNTIYF. The CDR3 DNA follows: TGCAGTGCTAGAAAACAGGGGGCCTTAAACACCATATATTTT.

V is TRBV4-2 and J is TRBJ1-5; the match to TRBD1 covers 7 bases. Trimming at V came to 1 base and at J to 2 bases, leaving 14 bases not matched to a gene. Germline V gene lookup returns CDR1 LGHNA and CDR2 YNFKEQ. The CDR3 loop spans 19 amino acids. The CDR3 DNA reads as TGTGCCAGCAGCCAAGGGCCCGGGACAGCCCTCTCTGGCAATCAGCCCCAGCATTTT. Translation: CASSQGPGTALSGNQPQHF.

This clonotype was seen at least ten times. The genes are TRBV5-1 and TRBJ1-4; no clear D gene. CDR3 length equals 14 residues. From germline, CDR1 is SGHRS and CDR2 YFSETQ. The V and J ends lost 4 bases and 8 bases respectively, with 15 bases between them. The CDR3 spells CASSTGRGEEKLFF. CDR3 nucleotides: TGCGCCAGCAGCACCGGACGGGGAGAGGAAAAACTGTTTTTT.

This clonotype showed up just once. The chain couples TRBV19 to TRBJ2-3; perhaps TRBD1 as D (6 bases). Trimming removed 4 bases at V and 1 base at J, with 15 bases between. The CDR3 has 16 residues. Germline CDR1 and CDR2: LNHDA and SQIVND (reference sequence). In DNA, the CDR3 is TGTGCCAGTAGTAACCCGAGGGACACCGGCACAGATACGCAGTATTTT. Translation gives CASSNPRDTGTDTQYF.